This entry is about one TCR beta chain. Its antigen is undetermined. Every subset had its genomic DNA shared out evenly among several immunoSEQ plates. TCRdb's table, derived via immunoSEQ multiplex PCR, lists solely in-frame clones and lacks some. The repertoire has a few hundred thousand clones, 65% of them found once; the top ten carry approximately 12%. This sample was included in a study of shared clonotypes between healthy human individuals. Notes on the study in general: Across a few donors, naive CD4 shared roughly 5.1%, naive CD8 3% to 3.5%, memory CD4 roughly 2.1%, memory CD8 under 0.5%. Rarefaction gave evidence that sorted-subset sequencing remained incomplete despite large depth.

Sequencing used memory CD4+ T cells sorted from blood. The subset was: CD45RA-negative fraction. This clonotype originated in a young man in good health.

CDR3 in DNA: TGTGCCAGCAGCTTTCGGACTGGCCAAGAGACCCAGTACTTC. Translating it yields CASSFRTGQETQYF. The rearrangement joins TRBV11-2 to TRBJ2-5, with TRBD2 as a possible D gene (5 bases). The CDR3 covers 14 residues. Trimming took 3 bases from V and 1 from J, leaving 9 bases between them. The V gene's germline CDR1 is SGHAT and CDR2 FQNNGV.